This record covers a single T cell receptor (beta chain). Antigen: not known. TCRdb re-analysed the 5' RACE reads in MiXCR, keeping a single row per CDR3 protein. The data show around 770,000 distinct CDR3 sequences, with roughly 20% seen just once and approximately 18% held by the top ten. Germline assignment: CDR1 SGHVS and CDR2 FQNEAQ. This CDR3 has 16 amino acids. J lost 3 bases, V lost 5 bases, and 7 bases had no gene match. The data belong to a study of CD8 T cells in ankylosing spondylitis. Overall study findings and caveats: For ankylosing spondylitis blood, a TCR beta motif of 7 or 8 highly homologous variants appeared characteristic. In the blood and synovial fluid of reactive arthritis, some motif variants had been previously reported. According to the report, clones linked to the disease were significantly enriched in matched synovial fluid samples taken from ankylosing spondylitis patients.

This sequence was found in a male donor with ankylosing spondylitis. The source material was blood, either unsorted or a sorted T cell fraction (not recorded which). The chain recombines TRBV7-8 with TRBJ1-4, with 9 bases identical to TRBD1. The CDR3 nucleotides are TGTGCCAGCAGCCAACAGGGGGCGGTGGCTAATGAAAAACTGTTTTTT. It is translated as CASSQQGAVANEKLFF.